This note documents a single T cell receptor (beta chain) sequence. These data originate in a study of blood T cell repertoires in COVID-19. Enrolled during active infection, Seattle patients were then followed longitudinally. The trim removed 10 bases at V and 1 base at J, leaving 9 bases unmatched. The CDR3 is made up of 16 amino acids. CDR1 SGHVS and CDR2 FQNEAQ come from the germline V gene. Original processing methods: Reference gene primer amplification yielded estimated nucleated cell counts. Assay: immunoSEQ multiplex PCR; the TCRdb copy retains only in-frame clones and omits some. V, J and clone size were drawn from that table, and D and trimming were deduced from the DNA. The data contain roughly 290,000 clones, 84% of them seen just once; the ten biggest clones take up 15% to 19%.

The receptor's source is a person aged 70 to 85 with COVID-19, enrolled during active disease. The rearrangement uses TRBV7-8 and TRBJ2-2; 10 bases are a match to TRBD2. Material for sequencing was peripheral blood. As DNA, the CDR3 is TGTGCCACGGGTAGCGGGGGGCGGATGAACACCGGGGAGCTGTTTTTT. This translates into CATGSGGRMNTGELFF.